These 21 T cell receptor beta chains were all obtained from the same sample, sequenced in a study of technical replicates of blood from a few donors. Libraries were prepared by immunoSEQ multiplex PCR; TCRdb keeps only in-frame clonotypes and omits some of them. The sample shows about 60,000 clones, about 90% of them seen only once. Sequencing used PBMCs. All receptors derive from a human donor in good health. Some clones in this sample may be carry-over from other donors' samples.

The sample holds one count of this clone. The V and J genes are TRBV18 and TRBJ1-3; 9 bases map to TRBD1. Germline CDR1 KGHSH, CDR2 LQKENI. This CDR3 is 18 amino acids long. Trimming cost V 0 bases and J 0 bases; bases outside gene matches: 6. The CDR3 loop reads CASSPPVGQGVSGNTIYF. CDR3 nucleotides: TGTGCCAGCTCACCACCGGTGGGACAGGGTGTCTCTGGAAACACCATATATTTT.

J is TRBJ2-7 and V is TRBV7-9; 10 nucleotides line up with TRBD1. CDR1 SEHNR and CDR2 FQNEAQ come from the germline V gene (reference sequence). This CDR3 has 16 residues. The J segment lost 6 bases and the V segment lost 3 bases, leaving 11 bases of the junction unmatched. The CDR3 nucleotides read TGTGCCAGCAGCTTCGGACCGGGACAGGGGACAGGCGAGCAGTACTTC. Encoded protein: CASSFGPGQGTGEQYF.

CDR3 residues: CASSRTRGGSLTDTQYF. CDR3 sequence (DNA): TGTGCCAGCAGCCGAACGAGAGGGGGATCCCTCACAGATACGCAGTATTTT. The rearrangement uses TRBV14 and TRBJ2-3; D may be TRBD1 (6 bases). V gave up 4 bases and J gave up 2 bases, with 19 bases separating them. Germline V gene sequence: CDR1 SGHDN, CDR2 FVKESK. CDR3 size: 17 residues.

The J gene is TRBJ2-1, the V gene TRBV30; 13 bases match TRBD2. Trimming cost V 4 bases and J 9 bases; bases outside gene matches: 3. The CDR3 length is 13 residues. Per the germline V gene, CDR1 is GTSNPN and CDR2 is SVGIG (reference sequence). The chain's CDR3 is CAWKGLAGSEQFF. In DNA form, the CDR3 reads TGTGCCTGGAAGGGACTAGCGGGATCTGAGCAGTTCTTC.

This clone was counted a single time. The rearrangement links TRBV6-5 to TRBJ2-1; TRBD2 is a possible D gene (7 bases). Germline assignment: CDR1 MNHEY and CDR2 SVGAGI. CDR3 size: 14 residues. Trimming removed 0 bases at V and 6 bases at J, with 9 bases between. The CDR3 sequence is CASSYSAGANEQFF. As DNA, the CDR3 is TGTGCCAGCAGTTACTCGGCGGGGGCCAATGAGCAGTTCTTC.

This chain connects TRBV2 to TRBJ2-5; TRBD1 matches 7 bases. The end of the DNA aligns better with TRBJ2-7, so the J call may be wrong. The CDR3 has 14 amino acids. CDR1 and CDR2 from the germline V gene are SNHLY and FYNNEI. The CDR3 DNA is TGTGCCAGCAGCACACAGGGACAGACCTACGAGCAGTACTTC. Translation gives CASSTQGQTYEQYF.

This chain joins TRBV2 and TRBJ1-2; 9 nucleotides align to TRBD1. CDR1 and CDR2 from the germline V gene are SNHLY and FYNNEI. The CDR3 loop spans 14 amino acids. After removal of 4 bases from V and 4 bases from J, the junction contained 4 bases not matched to a gene. CDR3 protein: CASSAGTGRYGYTF. The CDR3 bases are TGTGCCAGCAGTGCCGGGACAGGGCGCTATGGCTACACCTTC.

In this sample, this clone turned up many times. The chain has TRBV10-3 and TRBJ2-5, with TRBD2 identical over 13 bases. The germline CDR1 and CDR2 sequences are ENHRY and SYGVKD. The CDR3 covers 15 residues. Unmatched junction bases numbered 4, after V lost 6 bases and J lost 3 bases. The CDR3 bases are TGTGCCATCAGAGGCGGACTAGCGGGAGAAGAGACCCAGTACTTC. Protein sequence: CAIRGGLAGEETQYF.

The chain has TRBV18 and TRBJ2-5; 10 positions match TRBD2. Unmatched junction bases numbered 16, after V lost 4 bases and J lost 5 bases. CDR1 KGHSH and CDR2 LQKENI come from the germline V gene. The CDR3 has 18 amino acids. This CDR3 is CASSLQQLAGAIWETQYF. CDR3 coding DNA: TGTGCCAGCTCACTACAGCAGCTAGCGGGAGCGATTTGGGAGACCCAGTACTTC.

The chain uses TRBV7-9 and TRBJ1-2, with 12 bases that match TRBD1. V gave up 2 bases and J gave up 7 bases; unmatched junction bases: 11. The germline gives CDR1 SEHNR, CDR2 FQNEAQ (reference sequence). The CDR3 is 17 amino acids. The CDR3, as DNA: TGTGCCAGCAGCTTATACAAGGGGACAGGGGGCAAGGTTGGCTACACCTTC. It translates to CASSLYKGTGGKVGYTF.

The rearrangement uses TRBV7-3 and TRBJ2-2; a weak D match, TRBD2 (6 bases). Looked up from germline, CDR1 is SGHTA and CDR2 is FQGTGA. V was trimmed by 1 base and J by 6 bases, leaving 21 bases between them. The CDR3 is 18 residues long. CDR3 sequence reads: CASSLIGGMSINAGELFF. The CDR3 nucleotides are TGTGCCAGCAGCTTAATCGGCGGGATGTCGATAAACGCCGGGGAGCTGTTTTTT.

This chain connects TRBV7-2 to TRBJ2-7; 7 nucleotides align to TRBD2. Germline V gene sequence: CDR1 SGHTA, CDR2 FQGNSA. The CDR3 totals 15 residues. The ends lost 5 bases at V and 2 bases at J; junction bases unmatched: 9. The CDR3 DNA follows: TGTGCCAGCAGCCTCGTGGCTAGCGGAACCTACGAGCAGTACTTC. This sequence encodes CASSLVASGTYEQYF.

This clone was observed a handful of times. This chain joins TRBV19 and TRBJ2-7; 9 positions agree with TRBD2. Per the germline V gene, CDR1 is LNHDA and CDR2 is SQIVND (reference sequence). The CDR3 spans 15 residues. The junction had 7 bases not matched to a gene; V was cut back by 3 bases and J by 4 bases. The CDR3 here is CASSMIAGVSYEQYF. The CDR3 DNA reads TGTGCCAGTAGTATGATAGCGGGAGTGTCGTACGAGCAGTACTTC.

This clone came up a few times. The chain employs TRBV6-1 and TRBJ1-3, with no clear D. V gave up 5 bases and J gave up 4 bases, with 9 bases separating them. Germline values: CDR1 MNHNS, CDR2 SASEGT. The CDR3 contains 13 residues. CDR3 protein: CASSPPSGNTIYF. CDR3 nucleotides: TGTGCCAGCAGTCCCCCCTCCGGAAACACCATATATTTT.

About this clone itself: This sample also contains other DNA sequences that code for the same CDR3. The chain has TRBV9 and TRBJ1-1, with D uncertain. CDR3 length: 13 residues. Germline assignment: CDR1 SGDLS and CDR2 YYNGEE. Trimming removed 2 bases from V and 1 base from J, with 6 bases in between. The DNA for the CDR3 is TGTGCCAGCAGCGTGGCGGGGAACACTGAAGCTTTCTTT. This sequence encodes CASSVAGNTEAFF.

In nucleotides, the CDR3 is TGTGCCAGCAGTCGGGAATGGCAGGTAAACACTGAAGCTTTCTTT. Translated: CASSREWQVNTEAFF. The chain carries TRBV2 and TRBJ1-1; D remains unclear. Germline V gives CDR1 SNHLY, CDR2 FYNNEI. This CDR3 comprises 15 residues. V was shortened by 5 bases and J by 2 bases, with 15 bases between the two germline ends.

Here the CDR3 DNA reads TGTGCCAGCCTCAGACAGCCGAACACTGAAGCTTTCTTT. The encoded protein is CASLRQPNTEAFF. V is TRBV7-3 and J is TRBJ1-1, with D tentatively TRBD1 (5 bases). The CDR3 runs to 13 residues. Trimming pared 8 bases from V and 1 base from J, leaving 11 bases between. Germline CDR1 is SGHTA and CDR2 is FQGTGA.

J is TRBJ2-6 and V is TRBV19; 8 nucleotides agree with TRBD1. This CDR3 has 16 residues. V lost 4 bases and J lost 0; bases outside the gene matches: 2. The germline V gene has CDR1 LNHDA and CDR2 SQIVND (reference sequence). The CDR3 spells CASSTTGGSGANVLTF. The DNA for the CDR3 is TGTGCCAGTAGTACCACAGGGGGCTCTGGGGCCAACGTCCTGACTTTC. The complete variable domain, with remaining parts taken from reference TRBV19 and TRBJ2-6, reads DGGITQSPKYLFRKEGQNVTLSCEQNLNHDAMYWYRQDPGQGLRLIYYSQIVNDFQKGDIAEGYSVSREKKESFPLTVTSAQKNPTAFYLCASSTTGGSGANVLTFGAGSRLTVL.

The chain uses TRBV10-1 and TRBJ2-5; D is perhaps TRBD2 (5 bases). Trimming took 3 bases from V and 5 from J, leaving 13 bases between them. Germline lookup yields CDR1 WNHNN and CDR2 SYGVQD (reference sequence). The CDR3 is 14 residues long. The CDR3 bases are TGCGCCAGCAGTGATTGTGGCCGAGGGGAGACCCAGTACTTC. Its translation: CASSDCGRGETQYF.

The chain recombines TRBV5-1 with TRBJ2-7; 7 bases agree with TRBD1. CDR3 length: 14 amino acids. J lost 0 bases, V lost 5 bases, and 5 bases had no gene match. Germline loops: CDR1 SGHRS, CDR2 YFSETQ. The CDR3 loop reads CASRGQPSSYEQYF. The CDR3 region has the DNA TGCGCCAGCAGGGGACAGCCCAGCTCCTACGAGCAGTACTTC.

V gene TRBV6-5 combines with J gene TRBJ2-7; TRBD2 aligns across 14 bases. J was trimmed by 2 bases and V by 2 bases; bases with no gene match: 2. The CDR3 runs to 16 residues. CDR1 MNHEY and CDR2 SVGAGI come from the germline V gene. CDR3 amino acids: CASSYRGLAGAYEQYF. CDR3 bases: TGTGCCAGCAGTTACCGGGGACTAGCGGGGGCCTACGAGCAGTACTTC.